This T cell receptor (beta chain) was documented in a study of PD-1 blockade in mismatch repair-deficient tumors (dated by TCRdb to about 2017). Context from the whole study: Between late 2013 and 2016, the trial enrolled fewer than 95 consecutive patients with roughly 13 mismatch repair-deficient cancer types, every one of whom had been previously treated and was progressing. Tumor-associated T cell clones were tracked in the peripheral blood of patients responding to PD-1 blockade by deep sequencing of TCR CDR3 regions. Overall results and qualifications from the work: Tumor-resident clones, often undetectable in blood before treatment, expanded rapidly after pembrolizumab and then contracted, generally before radiologic responses.

Concerning this clone: This receptor's antigen is unknown. No much larger clone is present one base from it, and per-base qualities are unavailable.

Trimming leaves V shorter by 5 bases and J shorter by 2 bases, with the junction holding 13 bases beyond the gene matches. Per the germline V gene, SGHAT is the CDR1 and FQNNGV is the CDR2. From the cysteine up to the phenylalanine, the CDR3 has a length of 17 residues. Left in the record is the CDR3 DNA by itself, 51 bases read in frame from the first base. The library was prepared using the immunoSEQ multiplex PCR assay. TCRdb stores this immuneACCESS table with in-frame sequences only. Part of the clones is absent; in the studies checked, under half of the shortfall reflects unresolved V genes, and no reason is known for the rest. The sample table lists 120,000 or so clones, about 88% of them with a count of one. The top ten hold approximately 12% of the sample. For every enrolled patient, mismatch repair deficiency was confirmed by either polymerase chain reaction or immunohistochemistry. TCR sequencing was carried out for three patients who responded to pembrolizumab therapy. In the phase II trial, pembrolizumab PD-1 blockade was tested prospectively in advanced mismatch repair-deficient cancers, no matter which tissue of origin the cancers came from. Peripheral blood T cell samples were gathered serially, both before PD-1 blockade started and at multiple time points afterward. Blood sampling times were expressed in weeks after the first pembrolizumab dose.

The sequence was obtained from an adult with mismatch repair-deficient cancer. Sequenced here: peripheral blood, sampled 44 weeks after starting pembrolizumab. The sequence is built from TRBV11-2 and TRBJ2-3; TRBD2 aligns with 7 central bases. The CDR3 loop reads CASSGSSLAATTDTQYF. Here is the DNA: TGTGCCAGCAGCGGGAGCAGCCTAGCGGCCACCACAGATACGCAGTATTTT.